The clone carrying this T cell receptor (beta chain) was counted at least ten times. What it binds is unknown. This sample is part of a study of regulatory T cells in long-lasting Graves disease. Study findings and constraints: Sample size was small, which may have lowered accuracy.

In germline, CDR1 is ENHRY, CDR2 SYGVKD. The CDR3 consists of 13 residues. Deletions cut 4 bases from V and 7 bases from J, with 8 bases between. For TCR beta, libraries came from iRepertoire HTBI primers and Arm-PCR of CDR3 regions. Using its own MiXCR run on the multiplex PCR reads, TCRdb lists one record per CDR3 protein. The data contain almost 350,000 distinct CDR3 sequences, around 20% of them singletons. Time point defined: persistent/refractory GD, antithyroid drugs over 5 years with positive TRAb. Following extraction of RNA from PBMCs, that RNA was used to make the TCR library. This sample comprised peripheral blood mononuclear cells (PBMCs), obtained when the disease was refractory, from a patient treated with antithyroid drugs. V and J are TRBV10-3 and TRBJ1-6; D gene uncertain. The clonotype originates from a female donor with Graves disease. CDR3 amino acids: CAISVTGNSPLHF. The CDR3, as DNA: TGTGCCATCAGTGTTACCGGAAATTCACCCCTCCACTTT.